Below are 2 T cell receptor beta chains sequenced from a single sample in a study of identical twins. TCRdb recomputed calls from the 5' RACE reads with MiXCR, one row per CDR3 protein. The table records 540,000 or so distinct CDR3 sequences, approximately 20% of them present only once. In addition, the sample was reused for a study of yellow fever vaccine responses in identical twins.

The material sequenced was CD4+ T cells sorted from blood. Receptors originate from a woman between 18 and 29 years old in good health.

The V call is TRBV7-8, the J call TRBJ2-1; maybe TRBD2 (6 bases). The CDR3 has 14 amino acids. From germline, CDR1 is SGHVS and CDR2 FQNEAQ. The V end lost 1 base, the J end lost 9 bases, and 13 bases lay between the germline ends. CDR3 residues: CASSLVAGRGEQFF. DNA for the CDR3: TGTGCCAGCAGCTTAGTTGCGGGGCGGGGTGAGCAGTTCTTC.

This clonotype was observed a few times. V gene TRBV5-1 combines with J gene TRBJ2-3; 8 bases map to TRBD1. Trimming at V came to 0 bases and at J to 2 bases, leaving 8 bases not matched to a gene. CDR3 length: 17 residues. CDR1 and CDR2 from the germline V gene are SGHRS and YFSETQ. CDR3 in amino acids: CASSLAFGTGNTDTQYF. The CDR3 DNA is TGCGCCAGCAGCTTGGCCTTCGGGACAGGAAACACAGATACGCAGTATTTT. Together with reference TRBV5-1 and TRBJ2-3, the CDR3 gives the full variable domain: KAGVTQTPRYLIKTRGQQVTLSCSPISGHRSVSWYQQTPGQGLQFLFEYFSETQRNKGNFPGRFSGRQFSNSRSEMNVSTLELGDSALYLCASSLAFGTGNTDTQYFGPGTRLTVL.